This is a list of T cell receptor beta chains from one sample in a study of control samples from healthy donors and cancer patients. Repertoires were generated with immunoSEQ multiplex PCR, while TCRdb's copy carries only in-frame clones and drops some. In the table there are 95,000 to 150,000 clones, just over 90% of which are singletons. The sample consisted of blood. The receptors derive from a woman under 30 in good health. The CDR3 runs from the conserved cysteine through the conserved F or W. Size is stated for part of the rows, as once, few or many counts, or as a class when the clone is expanded.

clone size	V gene	J gene	CDR3 protein
.	TRBV7-9	TRBJ1-1	CASSPHGTEAFF
.	TRBV2	TRBJ1-5	CASSESAGLGQPQHF
.	TRBV5-6	TRBJ1-5	CASSGTGIDQPQHF
.	TRBV11-2	TRBJ1-2	CASSYGTDQYGYTF
.	TRBV6-2/TRBV6-3	TRBJ2-7	CASSYNHDEQYF
.	TRBV27	TRBJ2-3	CASSSPASTDTQYF
many	TRBV15	TRBJ1-6	CATSRGIYNSPLHF
.	TRBV4-3	TRBJ1-1	CASSLQGMDTEAFF
.	TRBV4-1	TRBJ2-5	CASSQDSERLYQETQYF
.	TRBV4-3	TRBJ2-2	CASHPTGTSNGGELFF
.	TRBV2	TRBJ2-7	CASSELAGGIGQYF
.	TRBV5-6	TRBJ2-7	CASSRFELPPYEQYF
.	TRBV9	TRBJ1-1	CASSVTGAMNTEAFF
.	TRBV6-5	TRBJ1-3	CASSYGGGAVDTIYF
.	TRBV18	TRBJ1-6	CASSTIGPNSPLHF
.	TRBV4-3	TRBJ1-5	CASSQDGNQPQHF
.	TRBV6-5	TRBJ2-7	CASSLRFSSYEQYF
.	TRBV7-2	TRBJ1-4	CASSLGQVYNEKLFF
.	TRBV5-6	TRBJ2-6	CASSSPGANVLTF
.	TRBV12-3/TRBV12-4	TRBJ1-4	CASSFGGRGELFF
.	TRBV9	TRBJ1-1	CASSVVLGPGTEAFF
few	TRBV15	TRBJ1-4	CATSRATNEKLFF
.	TRBV19	TRBJ1-2	CASSTGTGKDYGYTF
.	TRBV6-5	TRBJ2-7	CASSREGGSYEQYF
.	TRBV7-2	TRBJ1-1	CASSLTEVNTEAFF
.	TRBV7-8	TRBJ2-2	CASSYQTGVAGELFF
.	TRBV18	TRBJ2-4	CASSPGETDRNIQYF
.	TRBV7-6	TRBJ2-6	CASSFARTGANVLTF
.	TRBV29-1	TRBJ2-7	CSVGQVNYEQYF
.	TRBV5-5	TRBJ2-5	CASSLVAGQQETQYF
.	TRBV7-2	TRBJ1-2	CASSLKAQGVVYGYTF
.	TRBV28	TRBJ1-2	CASSYGNYGYTF
.	TRBV7-2	TRBJ2-7	CASSLGLVPYEQYF
.	TRBV7-2	TRBJ2-1	CASSLGGLAGAGGQFF
.	TRBV20-1	TRBJ2-5	CSASSRVRGETQYF
few	TRBV5-1	TRBJ2-5	CASSSPLAGGVPRRETQYF